Each of the 29 T cell receptor beta chains below was sequenced from the same sample in a study of T-cell reconstitution after alpha-beta-depleted transplantation in children. As it was prepared, the TCRbeta library received unique molecular identifiers. MiXCR, run by TCRdb on the PCR reads, gives a single entry per CDR3 protein. The sample consists of about 210,000 distinct CDR3 sequences, approximately 15% of them appearing once. The source was PBMCs, mostly from graft donor cells, collected 360 days after TCRalphabeta/CD19-depleted stem cell transplant. These receptors were collected from a male patient between 2 and 15 years old who had a stem cell transplant for acute lymphoblastic leukemia, so the T cells may come from the graft donor.

This clonotype has only a few counts. This chain links TRBV20-1 with TRBJ1-2, with D uncertain. Germline V lookup: CDR1 DFQATT, CDR2 SNEGSKA (reference sequence). V lost 3 bases and J 4 bases, leaving 6 bases between the germline ends. This CDR3 has 11 residues. CDR3 sequence reads: CSARAVYGYTF. As DNA, the CDR3 is TGCAGTGCTAGGGCAGTCTATGGCTACACCTTC.

Written as DNA, the CDR3 is TGTGCCAGCAGTTACTTGCCCGGACCGACGGGTAGCTATGGCTACACCTTC. This sequence encodes CASSYLPGPTGSYGYTF. The chain couples TRBV6-5 to TRBJ1-2, with no clear D. With 1 base removed from V and 4 bases from J, the gap between germline ends came to 19 bases. This CDR3 region has 17 residues. CDR1 MNHEY and CDR2 SVGAGI come from the germline V gene.

The J gene is TRBJ2-3, the V gene TRBV28, with a possible D match to TRBD2 (7 bases). V was cut by 6 bases and J by 1 base, with 20 bases left in between. Germline V gives CDR1 MDHEN, CDR2 SYDVKM. The CDR3 totals 17 residues. The CDR3 bases are TGTGCCAGCAGCCCGGGGGGCAGTTCCATTCGCACAGATACGCAGTATTTT. Protein product: CASSPGGSSIRTDTQYF. The full variable domain, completed using reference TRBV28 and TRBJ2-3, is DVKVTQSSRYLVKRTGEKVFLECVQDMDHENMFWYRQDPGLGLRLIYFSYDVKMKEKGDIPEGYSVSREKKERFSLILESASTNQTSMYLCASSPGGSSIRTDTQYFGPGTRLTVL.

This rearrangement joins TRBV20-1 to TRBJ2-7; possible D gene TRBD1, 6 bases. V lost 8 bases and J 6 bases, leaving 20 bases between the germline ends. The CDR3 length is 13 residues. The germline gives CDR1 DFQATT, CDR2 SNEGSKA (reference sequence). In nucleotides, the CDR3 is TGCAGTTCGACCCAGGGGTTCGGGGCCGAGCAGTACTTC. Protein sequence: CSSTQGFGAEQYF.

This clonotype has only a few counts. The genes are TRBV5-5 and TRBJ2-1; D is uncertain. The length of the CDR3 is 14 residues. Germline CDR1 and CDR2: SGHKS and YYEKEE (reference sequence). V lost 1 base, J lost 5 bases, and 10 bases lay in between. The CDR3, as DNA: TGTGCCAGCAGCTTGTTTCCAGCGAACAATGAGCAGTTCTTC. It encodes CASSLFPANNEQFF.

The chain employs TRBV7-2 and TRBJ2-1; 13 nucleotides line up with TRBD2. Germline V gene sequence: CDR1 SGHTA, CDR2 FQGNSA. This CDR3 is built from 18 residues. Germline trimming cut 0 bases from V and 5 bases from J; bases unmatched to any gene: 7. CDR3 sequence (DNA): TGTGCCAGCAGCTTAGCCCTGACTAGCGGGGGGACCAACAATGAGCAGTTCTTC. It translates to CASSLALTSGGTNNEQFF. Using reference TRBV7-2 and TRBJ2-1 for the parts outside the CDR3, the full variable domain is GAGVSQSPSNKVTEKGKDVELRCDPISGHTALYWYRQSLGQGLEFLIYFQGNSAPDKSGLPSDRFSAERTGGSVSTLTIQRTQQEDSAVYLCASSLALTSGGTNNEQFFGPGTRLTVL.

A few counts support this clonotype. V usage is TRBV19 and J usage is TRBJ1-1; perhaps TRBD1 as D (5 bases). The CDR3 loop spans 15 amino acids. Trimming pared 4 bases from V and 1 base from J, leaving 13 bases between. The germline gives CDR1 LNHDA, CDR2 SQIVND (reference sequence). CDR3 protein: CASSTYRGPNTEAFF. The CDR3 region has the DNA TGTGCCAGTAGTACATACCGGGGCCCGAACACTGAAGCTTTCTTT.

V and J are TRBV7-8 and TRBJ1-1, with D perhaps matching TRBD1 (5 bases). Deletions cut 3 bases from V and 0 bases from J, with 14 bases between. The CDR3 is 16 amino acids. Germline V gene lookup returns CDR1 SGHVS and CDR2 FQNEAQ. The CDR3 here is CASSFSSAGLNTEAFF. The CDR3 DNA is TGTGCCAGCAGCTTCAGTTCGGCGGGACTGAACACTGAAGCTTTCTTT. The full variable domain, completed using reference TRBV7-8 and TRBJ1-1, is GAGVSQSPRYKVAKRGQDVALRCDPISGHVSLFWYQQALGQGPEFLTYFQNEAQLDKSGLPSDRFFAERPEGSVSTLKIQRTQQEDSAVYLCASSFSSAGLNTEAFFGQGTRLTVV.

This chain uses TRBV6-2 or TRBV6-3 with TRBJ2-7; 9 bases are shared with TRBD1. V gave up 0 bases and J gave up 4 bases; unmatched junction bases: 10. The germline CDR1 and CDR2 sequences are MNHEY and SVGEGT. CDR3 size: 17 residues. The CDR3 loop reads CASSYSTGTGTEYEQYF. The CDR3 DNA sequence: TGTGCCAGCAGTTACTCCACCGGGACAGGGACCGAGTACGAGCAGTACTTC.

This clonotype has a handful of counts. This chain joins TRBV5-1 and TRBJ1-1; unclear D gene. Germline V gene sequence: CDR1 SGHRS, CDR2 YFSETQ. Trimming stripped 4 bases from V and 0 bases from J, with 10 bases between. This CDR3 region has 14 residues. The CDR3 DNA reads as TGCGCCAGCAGCGTGGACGGGCTGAACACTGAAGCTTTCTTT. It is translated as CASSVDGLNTEAFF.

This clonotype was seen a handful of times. The J gene is TRBJ2-1, the V gene TRBV6-5; 7 bases are shared with TRBD1. Germline CDR1 reads MNHEY; CDR2 reads SVGAGI. The CDR3 spans 18 residues. Germline trimming cut 4 bases from V and 6 bases from J; bases unmatched to any gene: 18. CDR3 nucleotides: TGTGCCAGCAGTTCCACCGCAGGGGGAAAACTTAGCTTCAATGAGCAGTTCTTC. It translates to CASSSTAGGKLSFNEQFF.

V is TRBV11-2 and J is TRBJ1-5, with D hard to call. Germline CDR1 reads SGHAT; CDR2 reads FQNNGV. There are 13 residues in the CDR3. V was pared by 4 bases and J by 5 bases, with 9 bases between. This CDR3 is CASSSNSDQPQHF. The CDR3 DNA follows: TGTGCCAGCAGCTCTAACAGTGATCAGCCCCAGCATTTT.

The chain links TRBV5-1 to TRBJ2-1; D may correspond to TRBD1 or TRBD2 (7 bases each). The germline CDR1 and CDR2 sequences are SGHRS and YFSETQ. Trimming stripped 7 bases from V and 9 bases from J, with 23 bases between. This CDR3 region has 15 residues. Here the CDR3 reads CASGGVQGGGTEQFF. In DNA, the CDR3 is TGCGCCAGCGGCGGCGTTCAGGGAGGGGGCACTGAGCAGTTCTTC. Based on the CDR3 plus reference TRBV5-1 and TRBJ2-1, the full variable domain is KAGVTQTPRYLIKTRGQQVTLSCSPISGHRSVSWYQQTPGQGLQFLFEYFSETQRNKGNFPGRFSGRQFSNSRSEMNVSTLELGDSALYLCASGGVQGGGTEQFFGPGTRLTVL.

V is TRBV6-2 or TRBV6-3 and J is TRBJ2-3; 8 bases line up with TRBD2. The CDR3 is made up of 15 amino acids. V dropped 6 bases and J dropped 1; count of bases not matched to a gene: 6. The germline CDR1 and CDR2 sequences are MNHEY and SVGEGT. The CDR3: CASRGAGDGTDTQYF. CDR3 coding DNA: TGTGCCAGCAGAGGAGCGGGAGACGGCACAGATACGCAGTATTTT.

This clonotype has only a few counts. The chain combines TRBV6-5 with TRBJ2-2, with 7 bases matching TRBD2. The germline gives CDR1 MNHEY, CDR2 SVGAGI. J gave up 4 bases and V 4 bases, and 9 bases lay outside the gene matches. The CDR3 is 16 amino acids. CDR3 protein: CASSSFSGAGTGELFF. The CDR3 nucleotides read TGTGCCAGCAGTTCCTTCAGCGGGGCCGGCACCGGGGAGCTGTTTTTT.

This clonotype showed up many times. CDR3 in DNA: TGTGCCAGCAGTTGGACACCCTACGGAAACACCATATATTTT. Protein sequence: CASSWTPYGNTIYF. The chain is built from TRBV27 and TRBJ1-3; D might be TRBD1 (5 bases). There are 14 residues in the CDR3. CDR1 MNHEY and CDR2 SMNVEV come from the germline V gene (reference sequence). V lost 4 bases and J lost 4, with 11 bases in between.

In this sample, this clonotype turned up many times. The chain links TRBV20-1 to TRBJ2-7, with D perhaps TRBD1 or TRBD2 (5 bases each). The ends were cut back, 6 bases at V and 3 bases at J, with 21 bases in the middle. The CDR3 is 15 residues long. Germline values: CDR1 DFQATT, CDR2 SNEGSKA (reference sequence). The CDR3 sequence: CSAANAGTDHYEQYF. CDR3 coding DNA: TGCAGTGCCGCAAACGCCGGGACGGACCACTACGAGCAGTACTTC.

This clonotype appeared many times. The chain combines TRBV5-1 with TRBJ2-3; D gene ambiguous. This CDR3 is built from 14 residues. Trimming took 0 bases from V and 5 from J, leaving 10 bases between them. The germline CDR1 and CDR2 sequences are SGHRS and YFSETQ. The CDR3 DNA follows: TGCGCCAGCAGCTTGGGCCTAGTGATAGATACGCAGTATTTT. Translating gives CASSLGLVIDTQYF.

This clonotype was seen only a few times. The J gene is TRBJ1-4, the V gene TRBV7-2; 9 bases are a match to TRBD1. The CDR3 covers 14 residues. The ends lost 4 bases at V and 6 bases at J; junction bases unmatched: 3. Germline values: CDR1 SGHTA, CDR2 FQGNSA. This chain's CDR3 is CASSWTGAHEKLFF. For the CDR3, the DNA is TGTGCCAGCAGCTGGACAGGGGCTCATGAAAAACTGTTTTTT.

This rearrangement joins TRBV28 to TRBJ1-1; D is unresolved. This CDR3 comprises 12 residues. Germline CDR1 is MDHEN and CDR2 is SYDVKM. The ends were cut back, 11 bases at V and 0 bases at J, with 10 bases in the middle. The CDR3, as DNA: TGTGCCTCGGGAGGTATGAACACTGAAGCTTTCTTT. Translating gives CASGGMNTEAFF.

The rearrangement joins TRBV5-4 to TRBJ2-2, with D unclear. From germline, CDR1 is SGHNT and CDR2 YYREEE (reference sequence). Trimming took 1 base from V and 3 from J, leaving 7 bases between them. The CDR3 runs 14 residues. CDR3 nucleotides: TGTGCCAGCAGCTTGTTTCCAGACACCGGGGAGCTGTTTTTT. Translating gives CASSLFPDTGELFF.

The rearrangement links TRBV12-3 or TRBV12-4 to TRBJ2-1; possible D gene TRBD1, 6 bases. This CDR3 is built from 13 residues. V gave up 9 bases and J gave up 6 bases, with 15 bases separating them. CDR3 sequence reads: CASMWTVGNEQFF. The CDR3 region has the DNA TGTGCCAGTATGTGGACAGTGGGCAATGAGCAGTTCTTC.

This clonotype showed up just a few times. This sequence joins TRBV7-2 and TRBJ1-5; D not certain. Trimming stripped 2 bases from V and 5 bases from J, with 16 bases between. CDR1 SGHTA and CDR2 FQGNSA come from the germline V gene. This CDR3 comprises 16 residues. The CDR3 DNA reads as TGTGCCAGCAGCTTAAATTGGGTTGAGGAGGATCAGCCCCAGCATTTT. The encoded protein is CASSLNWVEEDQPQHF.

The chain uses TRBV3-1 and TRBJ1-1; maybe TRBD1 (5 bases). V was clipped by 7 bases and J by 3 bases, with 12 bases between them. Germline CDR1 and CDR2: LGHDT and YNNKEL (reference sequence). The CDR3 extends over 13 amino acids. The CDR3 spells CASTPWGDTEAFF. DNA for the CDR3: TGTGCCAGCACCCCTTGGGGGGACACTGAAGCTTTCTTT. Looking up the rest from reference TRBV3-1 and TRBJ1-1 gives the full variable domain: DTAVSQTPKYLVTQMGNDKSIKCEQNLGHDTMYWYKQDSKKFLKIMFSYNNKELIINETVPNRFSPKSPDKAHLNLHINSLELGDSAVYFCASTPWGDTEAFFGQGTRLTVV.

The genes are TRBV5-5 and TRBJ2-7; no definite D call. Germline V CDR1 and CDR2: SGHKS, YYEKEE (reference sequence). Trimming left V 0 bases short and J 2 bases short, with 12 bases between. CDR3 length: 15 amino acids. This chain's CDR3 is CASSLVFSSPYEQYF. DNA of the CDR3: TGTGCCAGCAGCTTGGTATTCAGCTCCCCCTACGAGCAGTACTTC.

This clonotype was counted between two and nine times. The chain couples TRBV6-1 to TRBJ2-7; 10 bases match TRBD1. The germline V gene has CDR1 MNHNS and CDR2 SASEGT. V lost 6 bases to trimming and J lost 1 base; unmatched junction nucleotides: 6. The CDR3 contains 15 residues. The DNA for the CDR3 is TGTGCCAGCAGCCCAACGGGACAGGGGTCCTACGAGCAGTACTTC. This translates into CASSPTGQGSYEQYF.

This rearrangement joins TRBV24-1 to TRBJ2-3, with TRBD2 matching over 7 bases. The CDR3 sequence is 15 residues long. V shed 3 bases, J shed 5 bases, and the junction held 7 bases outside the gene matches. From germline, CDR1 is KGHDR and CDR2 SFDVKD. The CDR3 here is CATSDRAGVEDTQYF. The CDR3 region has the DNA TGTGCCACCAGTGATCGTGCGGGGGTGGAAGATACGCAGTATTTT.

The rearrangement links TRBV6-1 to TRBJ2-1, with a weak D call TRBD1 (6 bases). The V end was cut by 6 bases, the J end by 10 bases, with 16 bases between. CDR1 is MNHNS, CDR2 SASEGT, per germline. The CDR3 contains 13 residues. The CDR3 loop is CASRNTGNGEQFF. As DNA, the CDR3 is TGTGCCAGCAGAAACACAGGGAACGGGGAGCAGTTCTTC.

V and J are TRBV20-1 and TRBJ2-7, with unresolved D. With 6 bases removed from V and 0 bases from J, the gap between germline ends came to 15 bases. CDR1 DFQATT and CDR2 SNEGSKA come from the germline V gene (reference sequence). The CDR3 runs to 14 residues. CDR3 loop: CSANGRPHSYEQYF. The CDR3 DNA reads as TGCAGTGCCAACGGACGGCCTCACTCCTACGAGCAGTACTTC.